These 18 T cell receptor beta chains originate from one sample sequenced in a study of Graves' ophthalmopathy and Graves' hyperthyroidism. Researchers took RNA transcripts and amplified TCR beta CDR3 regions from them. Second-round multiplex PCR followed a first-round RT-PCR using HTBI primers. TCRdb reprocessed the multiplex PCR reads via MiXCR and lists one record per CDR3 protein. This sample yields around 1,200,000 distinct CDR3 sequences, of which less than 45% are seen a single time; more than 9.5% belongs to the top ten. Sequencing used peripheral blood or thyroid tissue (not recorded which). Source of these receptors: an adult man with Graves' hyperthyroidism.

The rearrangement joins TRBV24-1 to TRBJ2-1; D tentatively reads TRBD1 or TRBD2 (5 bases each). The V end lost 9 bases, the J end lost 5 bases, and 16 bases lay between the germline ends. The CDR3 is 14 residues long. The germline V gene encodes CDR1 KGHDR and CDR2 SFDVKD. The CDR3 DNA is TGTGCCACCGGGGATCGGGGCCTAAACAATGAGCAGTTCTTC. This sequence encodes CATGDRGLNNEQFF.

The genes are TRBV20-1 and TRBJ2-2, with 9 bases fitting TRBD2. The junction had 7 bases not matched to a gene; V was cut back by 6 bases and J by 2 bases. Looked up from germline, CDR1 is DFQATT and CDR2 is SNEGSKA (reference sequence). The CDR3 sequence is 15 residues long. CDR3 coding DNA: TGCAGTGCCCCTCCTAGCGGGACTAACACCGGGGAGCTGTTTTTT. Protein sequence: CSAPPSGTNTGELFF.

CDR3 sequence: CASSATGGSSYEQYF. In nucleotides, the CDR3 is TGTGCCAGCAGCGCAACAGGGGGCAGCTCCTACGAGCAGTACTTC. The rearrangement uses TRBV7-3 and TRBJ2-7; 9 positions match TRBD1. The CDR3 is 15 residues long. J was trimmed by 0 bases and V by 5 bases; bases with no gene match: 5. Germline assignment: CDR1 SGHTA and CDR2 FQGTGA.

This clonotype was observed many times. A junction boundary mismatches the germline segment, possibly from a read error. The J gene is TRBJ2-5, the V gene TRBV11-2; the D is unclear. Germline values: CDR1 SGHAT, CDR2 FQNNGV. The CDR3 sequence is 13 residues long. The CDR3 region is CASSSVRQEAQYF. CDR3 nucleotide sequence: TGTGCCAGCAGCTCGGTGCGGCAAGAGGCCCAGTACTTC.

This clonotype appeared a few times. One end of the junction is discordant with germline, which a read error may explain. V and J are TRBV12-3 or TRBV12-4 and TRBJ1-1; D is uncertain. The CDR3 covers 12 residues. The CDR3 protein is CASSLGRIETFF. The CDR3 nucleotides are TGTGCCAGCAGTTTAGGGCGCATTGAAACTTTCTTT.

This clonotype was seen only a few times. The chain couples TRBV15 to TRBJ2-2; D uncertain. The CDR3 runs to 14 residues. V gave up 0 bases and J gave up 6 bases, with 8 bases separating them. Germline-derived CDR1 and CDR2 are LNHNV and YYDKDF (reference sequence). The CDR3 coding sequence is TGTGCCACCAGCAGAGAGGACGCCGCCGGGGAGCTGTTTTTT. Protein sequence: CATSREDAAGELFF.

Remarks on this clonotype: A read error may be the cause here, since a much bigger clone is one base away. The J gene is TRBJ2-7, the V gene TRBV6-2 or TRBV6-3; 8 nucleotides agree with TRBD1. CDR1 MNHEY and CDR2 SVGEGT come from the germline V gene. V shed 6 bases, J shed 5 bases, and the junction held 9 bases outside the gene matches. The CDR3 spans 14 residues. CDR3 sequence: CASRPWTGTHEQYF. DNA for the CDR3: TGTGCCAGCAGGCCGTGGACAGGGACTCACGAGCAGTACTTC.

At least ten counts were recorded for this clonotype. J is TRBJ1-1 and V is TRBV20-1, with no clear D. V was pared by 3 bases and J by 0 bases, with 11 bases between. Germline CDR1 DFQATT, CDR2 SNEGSKA (reference sequence). The CDR3 length is 14 residues. The DNA for the CDR3 is TGCAGTGCTAGGAAGGGCAGCCTGAACACTGAAGCTTTCTTT. Translation: CSARKGSLNTEAFF.

This clonotype was counted at least ten times. CDR3 region: CASSLALAGVGETQYF. CDR3 bases: TGTGCCAGCAGCTTAGCGCTAGCGGGAGTGGGAGAGACCCAGTACTTC. This sequence joins TRBV7-9 and TRBJ2-5, with 10 bases lining up with TRBD2. The junction had 5 bases not matched to a gene; V was cut back by 0 bases and J by 4 bases. The CDR3 sequence is 16 residues long. Germline CDR1 and CDR2: SEHNR and FQNEAQ (reference sequence).

Ten or more counts support this clonotype. The V gene is TRBV7-8, the J gene TRBJ1-1; the D is unclear. Germline loops: CDR1 SGHVS, CDR2 FQNEAQ. Trimming cost V 0 bases and J 7 bases, with 9 bases left between them. The CDR3 covers 13 residues. The CDR3 coding sequence is TGTGCCAGCAGCTTAGCGCGAGGTGTTGAAGCTTTCTTT. It is translated as CASSLARGVEAFF. The variable domain in full, with the rest retrieved from reference TRBV7-8 and TRBJ1-1, is GAGVSQSPRYKVAKRGQDVALRCDPISGHVSLFWYQQALGQGPEFLTYFQNEAQLDKSGLPSDRFFAERPEGSVSTLKIQRTQQEDSAVYLCASSLARGVEAFFGQGTRLTVV.

J is TRBJ1-5 and V is TRBV9; D unclear. V dropped 5 bases and J dropped 5 bases, with 14 bases sitting between them. The CDR3 sequence is 14 residues long. The germline CDR1 and CDR2 sequences are SGDLS and YYNGEE. The CDR3 is CASSYSGKYQPQHF. The CDR3 coding sequence is TGTGCCAGCAGTTACTCGGGCAAATATCAGCCCCAGCATTTT.

In regard to this clonotype: Germline is not matched at one junction end, which may reflect a read error. CDR3 amino acids: CASSLSAHRVMGETQYF. The CDR3 DNA is TGTGCTAGCAGCTTATCCGCACACAGGGTGATGGGGGAGACCCAGTACTTC. The chain carries TRBV7-7 and TRBJ2-5; D is perhaps TRBD1 (6 bases). Germline CDR1 reads SSHAT; CDR2 reads FNYEAQ (reference sequence). The CDR3 length is 17 residues.

V usage is TRBV19 and J usage is TRBJ2-2; 9 positions match TRBD2. V lost 4 bases to trimming and J lost 3 bases; unmatched junction nucleotides: 6. The CDR3 contains 16 residues. Germline lookup yields CDR1 LNHDA and CDR2 SQIVND (reference sequence). DNA for the CDR3: TGTGCCAGTAGTACCTCGACTAGCGGATACACCGGGGAGCTGTTTTTT. Its translation is CASSTSTSGYTGELFF.

A note on this clonotype: At one of its ends the junction is not consistent with the germline gene, which may arise from a read error. The rearrangement links TRBV10-3 to TRBJ2-7; D might be TRBD1 or TRBD2, each matching 5 bases. Germline CDR1 is ENHRY and CDR2 is SYGVKD. This CDR3 region has 14 residues. The CDR3 reads CAISDQGRAYEQYF. For the CDR3, the DNA is TGTGCCATCAGTGACCAGGGACGGGCCTATGAGCAGTACTTC.

This clonotype was seen ten or more times. The rearrangement uses TRBV5-1 and TRBJ1-4; 8 bases agree with TRBD1. Germline lookup yields CDR1 SGHRS and CDR2 YFSETQ. The CDR3 has 15 amino acids. J lost 3 bases, V lost 4 bases, and 5 bases had no gene match. CDR3 nucleotides: TGCGCCAGCAGCGCAGACAGGGGAGCTAATGAAAAACTGTTTTTT. It yields the protein CASSADRGANEKLFF.

This clonotype was detected only once. The chain couples TRBV20-1 to TRBJ1-1; TRBD1 matches 7 bases. This CDR3 has 13 amino acids. Germline V CDR1 and CDR2: DFQATT, SNEGSKA (reference sequence). V shed 0 bases, J shed 6 bases, and the junction held 4 bases outside the gene matches. As DNA, the CDR3 is TGCAGTGCTAGAGAACCAGGGGGATCTGAAGCTTTCTTT. Amino acid sequence: CSAREPGGSEAFF.

Points on this clonotype: This could be a read error, since a much larger clone is one nucleotide away. The chain links TRBV12-3 or TRBV12-4 to TRBJ2-7; 7 bases are a match to TRBD1. The CDR3 loop spans 14 amino acids. V lost 5 bases and J lost 6; bases outside the gene matches: 10. Here the CDR3 reads CASSLMTGSGEQYF. In DNA form, the CDR3 reads TGTGCCAGCAGTCTCATGACAGGGTCTGGCGAGCAGTACTTC.

Ten or more counts support this clonotype. This rearrangement joins TRBV24-1 to TRBJ1-1, with no clear D. The CDR3 loop spans 13 amino acids. Trimming took 6 bases from V and 4 from J, leaving 11 bases between them. Germline V gives CDR1 KGHDR, CDR2 SFDVKD. CDR3 sequence reads: CATSSGYSTEAFF. Written as DNA, the CDR3 is TGTGCCACCAGTTCCGGGTATAGCACTGAAGCTTTCTTT.